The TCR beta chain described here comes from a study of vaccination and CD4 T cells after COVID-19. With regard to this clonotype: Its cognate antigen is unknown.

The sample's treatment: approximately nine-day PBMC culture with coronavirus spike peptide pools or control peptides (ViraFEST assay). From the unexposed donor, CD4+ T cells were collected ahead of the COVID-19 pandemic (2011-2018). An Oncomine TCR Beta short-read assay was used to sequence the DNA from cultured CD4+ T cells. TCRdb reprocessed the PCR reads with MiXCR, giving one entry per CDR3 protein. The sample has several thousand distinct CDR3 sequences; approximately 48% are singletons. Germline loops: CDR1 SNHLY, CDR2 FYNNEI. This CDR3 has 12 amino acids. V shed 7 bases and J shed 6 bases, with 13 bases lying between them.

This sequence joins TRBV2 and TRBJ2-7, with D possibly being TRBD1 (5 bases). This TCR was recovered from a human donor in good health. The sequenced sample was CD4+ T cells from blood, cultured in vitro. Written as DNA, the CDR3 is TGTGCCAGCAACCCGGTGGGGCCCGAGCAGTACTTC. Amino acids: CASNPVGPEQYF.